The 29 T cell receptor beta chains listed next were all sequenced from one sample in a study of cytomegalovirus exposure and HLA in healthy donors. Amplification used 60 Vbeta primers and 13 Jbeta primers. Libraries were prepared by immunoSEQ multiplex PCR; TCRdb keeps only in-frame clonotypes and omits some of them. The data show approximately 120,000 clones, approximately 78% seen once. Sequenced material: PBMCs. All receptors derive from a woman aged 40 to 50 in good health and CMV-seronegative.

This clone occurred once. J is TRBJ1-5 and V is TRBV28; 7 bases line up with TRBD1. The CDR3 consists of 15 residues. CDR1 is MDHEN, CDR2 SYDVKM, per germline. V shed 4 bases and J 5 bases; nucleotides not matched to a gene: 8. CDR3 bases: TGTGCCAGCAGTTCACGACAGGGCCGACATCAGCCCCAGCATTTT. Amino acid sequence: CASSSRQGRHQPQHF.

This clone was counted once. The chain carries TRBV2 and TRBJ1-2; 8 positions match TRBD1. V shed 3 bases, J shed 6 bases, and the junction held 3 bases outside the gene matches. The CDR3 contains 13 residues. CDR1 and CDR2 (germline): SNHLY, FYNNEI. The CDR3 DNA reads TGTGCCAGCAGTGATCCAGGGGGCGATGGCTACACCTTC. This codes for CASSDPGGDGYTF.

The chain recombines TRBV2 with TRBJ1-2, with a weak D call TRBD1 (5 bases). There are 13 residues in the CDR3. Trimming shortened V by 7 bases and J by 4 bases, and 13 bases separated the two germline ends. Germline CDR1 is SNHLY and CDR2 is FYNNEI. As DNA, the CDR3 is TGTGCCAGCACGGTTGGGGGACTCTATGGCTACACCTTC. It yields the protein CASTVGGLYGYTF.

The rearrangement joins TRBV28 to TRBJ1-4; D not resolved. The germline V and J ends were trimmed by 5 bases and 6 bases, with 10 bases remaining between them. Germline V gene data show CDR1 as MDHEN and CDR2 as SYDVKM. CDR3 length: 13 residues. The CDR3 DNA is TGTGCCAGCAGTCCCCCCAATTATGAAAAACTGTTTTTT. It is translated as CASSPPNYEKLFF.

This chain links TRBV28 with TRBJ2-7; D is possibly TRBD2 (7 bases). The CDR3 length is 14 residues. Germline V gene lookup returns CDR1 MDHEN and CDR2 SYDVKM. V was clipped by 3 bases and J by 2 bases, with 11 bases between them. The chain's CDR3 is CASSFGGRTYEQYF. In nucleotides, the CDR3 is TGTGCCAGCAGTTTCGGGGGGCGAACCTACGAGCAGTACTTC.

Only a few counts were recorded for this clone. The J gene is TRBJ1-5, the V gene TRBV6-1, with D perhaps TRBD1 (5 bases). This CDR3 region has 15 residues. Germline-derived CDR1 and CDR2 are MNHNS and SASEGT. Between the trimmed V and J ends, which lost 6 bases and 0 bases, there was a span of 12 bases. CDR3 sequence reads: CASSLRGVSNQPQHF. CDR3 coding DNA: TGTGCCAGCAGCCTTCGGGGGGTTAGCAATCAGCCCCAGCATTTT.

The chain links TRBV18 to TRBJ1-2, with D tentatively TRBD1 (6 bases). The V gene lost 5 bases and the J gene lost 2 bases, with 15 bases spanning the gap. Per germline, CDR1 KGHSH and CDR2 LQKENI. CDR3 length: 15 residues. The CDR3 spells CASSSRTDQNYGYTF. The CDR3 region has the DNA TGTGCCAGCTCATCAAGGACAGACCAGAACTATGGCTACACCTTC.

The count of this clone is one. The CDR3 is CASSWDRGTSAQYF. CDR3 coding DNA: TGTGCCAGCAGCTGGGACAGGGGAACGTCGGCCCAGTACTTC. The V and J genes are TRBV5-4 and TRBJ2-5; 10 nucleotides agree with TRBD1. The CDR3 has 14 amino acids. Germline CDR1 and CDR2: SGHNT and YYREEE (reference sequence). Trimming at V came to 3 bases and at J to 9 bases, leaving 8 bases not matched to a gene.

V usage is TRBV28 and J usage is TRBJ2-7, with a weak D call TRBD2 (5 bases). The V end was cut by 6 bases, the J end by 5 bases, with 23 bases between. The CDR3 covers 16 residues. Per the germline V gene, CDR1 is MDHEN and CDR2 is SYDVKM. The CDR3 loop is CASRNSGTEPPNEQYF. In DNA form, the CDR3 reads TGTGCCAGCAGAAACTCGGGAACAGAGCCCCCCAACGAGCAGTACTTC.

The CDR3 region is CASSERETTDTQYF. The CDR3 region has the DNA TGTGCCAGCAGTGAACGGGAGACCACAGATACGCAGTATTTT. The chain couples TRBV2 to TRBJ2-3; a weak D match, TRBD2 (6 bases). V lost 2 bases and J 2 bases, leaving 8 bases between the germline ends. This CDR3 spans 14 amino acids. Per the germline V gene, CDR1 is SNHLY and CDR2 is FYNNEI.

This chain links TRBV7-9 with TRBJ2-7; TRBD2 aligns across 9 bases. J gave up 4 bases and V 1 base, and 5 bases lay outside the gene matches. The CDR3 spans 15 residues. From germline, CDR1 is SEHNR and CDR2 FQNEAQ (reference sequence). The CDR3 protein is CASSLDGAGGYEQYF. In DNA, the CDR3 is TGTGCCAGCAGCTTAGACGGGGCGGGAGGGTACGAGCAGTACTTC.

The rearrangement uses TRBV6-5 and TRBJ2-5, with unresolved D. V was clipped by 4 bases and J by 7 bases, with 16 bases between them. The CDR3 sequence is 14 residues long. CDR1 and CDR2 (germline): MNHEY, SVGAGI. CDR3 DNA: TGTGCCAGCAGTTCCACGGAAACGCCGGGGACCCAGTACTTC. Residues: CASSSTETPGTQYF.

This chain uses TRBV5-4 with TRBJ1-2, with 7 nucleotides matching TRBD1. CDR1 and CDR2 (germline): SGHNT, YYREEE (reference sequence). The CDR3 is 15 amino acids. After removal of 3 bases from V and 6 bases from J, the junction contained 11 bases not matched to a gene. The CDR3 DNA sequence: TGTGCCAGCAGCTCGGGAAAACAGGGGAAAAATGGCTACACCTTC. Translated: CASSSGKQGKNGYTF.

CDR3 in amino acids: CASSPPNRGEETQYF. The DNA of the CDR3 is TGTGCCAGCTCACCACCAAACAGGGGAGAAGAGACCCAGTACTTC. The chain combines TRBV18 with TRBJ2-5; 7 nucleotides line up with TRBD1. J was trimmed by 3 bases and V by 0 bases; bases with no gene match: 4. The germline gives CDR1 KGHSH, CDR2 LQKENI. This CDR3 comprises 15 residues.

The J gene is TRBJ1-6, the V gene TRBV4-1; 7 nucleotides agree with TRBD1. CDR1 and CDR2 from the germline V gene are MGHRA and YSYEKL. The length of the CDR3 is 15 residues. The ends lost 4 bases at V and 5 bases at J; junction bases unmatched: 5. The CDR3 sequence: CASSPGTVNNSPLHF. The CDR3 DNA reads TGCGCCAGCAGCCCCGGGACAGTAAATAATTCACCCCTCCACTTT.

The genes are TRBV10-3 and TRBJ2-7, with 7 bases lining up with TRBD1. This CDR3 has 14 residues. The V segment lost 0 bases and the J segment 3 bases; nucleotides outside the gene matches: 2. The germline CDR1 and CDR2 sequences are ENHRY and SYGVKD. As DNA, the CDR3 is TGTGCCATCAGTGAGTCGGGACAGCTCTACGAGCAGTACTTC. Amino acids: CAISESGQLYEQYF.

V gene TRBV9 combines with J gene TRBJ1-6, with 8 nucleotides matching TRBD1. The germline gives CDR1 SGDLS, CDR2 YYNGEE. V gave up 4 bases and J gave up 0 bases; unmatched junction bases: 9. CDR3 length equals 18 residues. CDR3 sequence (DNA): TGTGCCAGCAGCAAAACGGACAGGGCCCGCTCCTATAATTCACCCCTCCACTTT. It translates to CASSKTDRARSYNSPLHF.

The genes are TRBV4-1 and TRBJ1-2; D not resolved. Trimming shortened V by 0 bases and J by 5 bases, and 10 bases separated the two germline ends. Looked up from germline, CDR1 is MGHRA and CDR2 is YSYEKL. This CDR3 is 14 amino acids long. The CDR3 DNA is TGCGCCAGCAGCCAAGATGACGCGGCATATGGCTACACCTTC. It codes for CASSQDDAAYGYTF.

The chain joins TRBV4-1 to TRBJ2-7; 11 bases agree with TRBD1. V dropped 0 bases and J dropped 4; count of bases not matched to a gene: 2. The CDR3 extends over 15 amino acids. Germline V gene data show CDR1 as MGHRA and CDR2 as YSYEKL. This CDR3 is CASSQEGTGGYEQYF. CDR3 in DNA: TGCGCCAGCAGCCAAGAAGGGACAGGGGGGTACGAGCAGTACTTC.

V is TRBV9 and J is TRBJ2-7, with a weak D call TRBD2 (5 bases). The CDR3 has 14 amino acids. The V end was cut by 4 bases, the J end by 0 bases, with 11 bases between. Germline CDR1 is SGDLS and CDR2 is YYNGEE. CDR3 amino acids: CASSPGGSSYEQYF. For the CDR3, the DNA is TGTGCCAGCAGCCCTGGCGGGTCCTCCTACGAGCAGTACTTC.

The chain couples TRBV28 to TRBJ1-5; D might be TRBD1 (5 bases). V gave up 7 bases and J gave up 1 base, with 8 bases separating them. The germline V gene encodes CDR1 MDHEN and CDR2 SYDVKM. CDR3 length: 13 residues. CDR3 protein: CASIWGSNQPQHF. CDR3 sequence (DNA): TGTGCCAGCATATGGGGCAGCAATCAGCCCCAGCATTTT.

The CDR3 loop is CASSPPRTGSNEQFF. The CDR3 region has the DNA TGTGCCAGCTCTCCCCCCCGGACAGGGTCCAATGAGCAGTTCTTC. The chain links TRBV18 to TRBJ2-1, with TRBD1 matching over 8 bases. CDR3 length: 15 amino acids. Trimming cost V 6 bases and J 6 bases; bases outside gene matches: 10. CDR1 KGHSH and CDR2 LQKENI come from the germline V gene.

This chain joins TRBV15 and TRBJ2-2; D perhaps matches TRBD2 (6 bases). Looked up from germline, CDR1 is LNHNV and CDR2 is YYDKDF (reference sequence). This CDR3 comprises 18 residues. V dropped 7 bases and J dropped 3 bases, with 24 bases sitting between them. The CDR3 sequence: CATNSTRRSGGYTGELFF. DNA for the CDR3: TGTGCCACCAACAGCACTCGCCGTAGCGGCGGTTACACCGGGGAGCTGTTTTTT.

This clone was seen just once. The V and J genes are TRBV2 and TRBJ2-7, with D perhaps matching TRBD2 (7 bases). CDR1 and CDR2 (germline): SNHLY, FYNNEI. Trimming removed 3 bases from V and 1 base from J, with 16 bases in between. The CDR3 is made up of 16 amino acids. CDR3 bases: TGTGCCAGCAGTGAGGGGGGGGGCAGTTTGTCCTACGAGCAGTACTTC. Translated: CASSEGGGSLSYEQYF.

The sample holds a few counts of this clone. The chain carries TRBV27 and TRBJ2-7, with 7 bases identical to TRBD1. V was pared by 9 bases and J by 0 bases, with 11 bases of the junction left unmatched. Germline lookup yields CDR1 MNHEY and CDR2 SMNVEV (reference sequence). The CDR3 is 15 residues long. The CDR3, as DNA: TGTGCCAGTCAAGTTTCGGGACAGAGCTCCTACGAGCAGTACTTC. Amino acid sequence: CASQVSGQSSYEQYF.

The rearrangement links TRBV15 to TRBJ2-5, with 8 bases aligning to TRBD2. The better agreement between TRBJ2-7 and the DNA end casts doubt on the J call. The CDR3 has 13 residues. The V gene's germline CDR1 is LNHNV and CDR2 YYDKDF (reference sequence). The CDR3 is CATSGSGTYEQYF. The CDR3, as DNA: TGTGCCACCAGCGGTAGCGGGACCTACGAGCAGTACTTC.

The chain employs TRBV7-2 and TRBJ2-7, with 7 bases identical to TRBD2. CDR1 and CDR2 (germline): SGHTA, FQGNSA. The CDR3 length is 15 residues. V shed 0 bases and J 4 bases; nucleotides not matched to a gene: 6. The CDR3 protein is CASSLAASGYYEQYF. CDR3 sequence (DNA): TGTGCCAGCAGCTTAGCGGCTAGCGGATATTACGAGCAGTACTTC.

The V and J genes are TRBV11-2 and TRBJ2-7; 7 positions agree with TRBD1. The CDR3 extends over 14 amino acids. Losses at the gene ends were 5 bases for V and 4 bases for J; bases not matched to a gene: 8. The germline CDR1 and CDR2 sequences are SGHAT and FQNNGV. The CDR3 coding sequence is TGTGCCAGCAGCCCAAGACAGGGTGGGTACGAGCAGTACTTC. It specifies CASSPRQGGYEQYF.

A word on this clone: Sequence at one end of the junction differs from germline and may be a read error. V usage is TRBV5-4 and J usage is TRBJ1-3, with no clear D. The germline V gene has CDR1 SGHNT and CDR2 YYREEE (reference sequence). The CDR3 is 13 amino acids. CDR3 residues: CASSLSGMTCSGF. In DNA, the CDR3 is TGTGCCAGCAGCTTATCCGGGATGACCTGTTCTGGTTTT. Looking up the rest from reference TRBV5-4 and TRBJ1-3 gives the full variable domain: ETGVTQSPTHLIKTRGQQVTLRCSSQSGHNTVSWYQQALGQGPQFIFQYYREEENGRGNFPPRFSGLQFPNYSSELNVNALELDDSALYLCASSLSGMTCSGFGEGSWLTVV.